Shown below are 20 T cell receptor beta chains from a single sample sequenced in a study of PD-1 blockade in classical Hodgkin lymphoma. Time point of the sample: cycle 4 day 1 (C4D1), after less than 7 weeks of nivolumab. Each patient relapsed following autologous stem cell transplantation, and prior brentuximab vedotin exposure differed. Magnetic negative selection was used to purify CD4+ T cells from thawed PBMCs. Assay: immunoSEQ multiplex PCR; the TCRdb copy retains only in-frame clones and omits some. The sample carries more than 20,000 clones, 70% to 80% recorded once. The sequencing here drew on CD4+ T cells from blood, taken before the fourth cycle of nivolumab. These receptors were obtained from a human donor with classical Hodgkin lymphoma.

This clone has a handful of counts. The CDR3 DNA reads TGTGCCAGCAGATCGACAGGGGATGGCCAGCCCCAGCATTTT. It yields the protein CASRSTGDGQPQHF. This chain links TRBV6-5 with TRBJ1-5, with 8 bases matching TRBD1. V dropped 6 bases and J dropped 7; count of bases not matched to a gene: 8. The CDR3 sequence is 14 residues long. Looked up from germline, CDR1 is MNHEY and CDR2 is SVGAGI.

This clone turned up a few times. V usage is TRBV6-6 and J usage is TRBJ1-2; D ambiguous. The CDR3 extends over 10 amino acids. Germline V gene data show CDR1 as MNHNY and CDR2 as SVGAGI (reference sequence). The V gene lost 4 bases and the J gene lost 5 bases, with 2 bases spanning the gap. The CDR3 loop reads CASSLYGYTF. CDR3 nucleotides: TGTGCCAGCAGTTTGTATGGCTACACCTTC.

The rearrangement links TRBV28 to TRBJ2-7; 10 nucleotides match TRBD2. The length of the CDR3 is 20 residues. V lost 4 bases to trimming and J lost 3 bases; unmatched junction nucleotides: 21. CDR1 is MDHEN, CDR2 SYDVKM, per germline. CDR3 bases: TGTGCCAGCAGTTCCATGGATATCCTCGCAGGACTAGCGGCGGACTACGAGCAGTACTTC. Translation gives CASSSMDILAGLAADYEQYF.

This clone was found a few times. This chain connects TRBV15 to TRBJ1-6; no clear D gene. Trimming cost V 8 bases and J 8 bases, with 13 bases left between them. The germline V gene has CDR1 LNHNV and CDR2 YYDKDF (reference sequence). The CDR3 has 13 amino acids. The CDR3 DNA reads as TGTGCCACCGGACGGAGTCAGTATTCACCCCTCCACTTT. Encoded protein: CATGRSQYSPLHF.

The rearrangement links TRBV30 to TRBJ1-4, with D perhaps TRBD1 (5 bases). Germline V gene data show CDR1 as GTSNPN and CDR2 as SVGIG (reference sequence). CDR3 length: 16 amino acids. The V and J ends lost 7 bases and 8 bases respectively, with 26 bases between them. The CDR3 DNA follows: TGTGCCTCCCTCGGAGGGGAGGGATTGAGTGAGGAAAAACTGTTTTTT. Amino acids: CASLGGEGLSEEKLFF.

This clone was observed a handful of times. V is TRBV7-6 and J is TRBJ1-6; D is possibly TRBD1 (5 bases). The CDR3 totals 15 residues. V shed 2 bases and J shed 8 bases, with 13 bases lying between them. CDR1 SGHVS and CDR2 FNYEAQ come from the germline V gene. The CDR3 DNA follows: TGTGCCAGCAGCTTAAGAGCTCGGGGGGATTCACCCCTCCACTTT. Protein product: CASSLRARGDSPLHF.

This chain links TRBV4-3 with TRBJ1-4; a weak D match, TRBD1 (5 bases). V was clipped by 4 bases and J by 8 bases, with 17 bases between them. The CDR3 runs to 15 residues. Germline loops: CDR1 LGHNA, CDR2 YSLEER. The CDR3 DNA follows: TGCGCCAGCAGCCCCCAATCTCAGGGTCGGGAAAAACTGTTTTTT. This codes for CASSPQSQGREKLFF.

The V call is TRBV10-3, the J call TRBJ1-1; a possible D gene is TRBD1 (5 bases). Germline V CDR1 and CDR2: ENHRY, SYGVKD. V gave up 4 bases and J gave up 7 bases, with 16 bases separating them. The CDR3 is made up of 14 amino acids. CDR3 sequence: CAISGGGRVLEAFF. Here the CDR3 DNA reads TGTGCCATCAGTGGGGGCGGCAGGGTTCTTGAAGCTTTCTTT.

The V and J genes are TRBV29-1 and TRBJ2-7, with 10 bases fitting TRBD1. The CDR3 length is 15 residues. Germline V gene lookup returns CDR1 SQVTM and CDR2 ANQGSEA. The junction had 11 bases not matched to a gene; V was cut back by 5 bases and J by 4 bases. CDR3 residues: CSVSAGTGVGYEQYF. As DNA, the CDR3 is TGCAGCGTTTCCGCCGGGACAGGGGTGGGATACGAGCAGTACTTC.

The chain uses TRBV25-1 and TRBJ2-5; TRBD2 agrees at 13 bases. The CDR3 contains 16 residues. Germline V lookup: CDR1 MGHDK, CDR2 SYGVNS. With 9 bases clipped from V and 2 bases from J, the junction kept 9 bases outside the gene matches. This chain's CDR3 is CARTTPTSGGQETQYF. In DNA form, the CDR3 reads TGTGCCAGGACAACGCCGACTAGCGGGGGGCAAGAGACCCAGTACTTC.

V and J are TRBV29-1 and TRBJ1-2; D unclear. The CDR3 spans 14 residues. V lost 3 bases to trimming and J lost 4 bases, with 15 bases between them. CDR1 and CDR2 (germline): SQVTM, ANQGSEA. The CDR3 nucleotides are TGCAGCGTTGATTTAGCTCTTGGCAGCTATGGCTACACCTTC. Protein: CSVDLALGSYGYTF.

This clone showed up just once. J is TRBJ2-7 and V is TRBV5-1, with D tentatively TRBD1 or TRBD2 (5 bases each). V was shortened by 2 bases and J by 6 bases, with 18 bases between the two germline ends. Germline values: CDR1 SGHRS, CDR2 YFSETQ. This CDR3 has 15 residues. CDR3 in DNA: TGCGCCAGCAGCTTTATCCCCGGACGGGACGGCGAGCAGTACTTC. Translated, it gives CASSFIPGRDGEQYF. The full variable domain, its missing parts supplied by reference TRBV5-1 and TRBJ2-7, is KAGVTQTPRYLIKTRGQQVTLSCSPISGHRSVSWYQQTPGQGLQFLFEYFSETQRNKGNFPGRFSGRQFSNSRSEMNVSTLELGDSALYLCASSFIPGRDGEQYFGPGTRLTVT.

The CDR3 here is CASSRRPSYEQYF. CDR3 DNA sequence: TGTGCCAGCAGCCGGAGACCGTCCTACGAGCAGTACTTC. The chain carries TRBV4-2 and TRBJ2-7; D is ambiguous. Germline V gene data show CDR1 as LGHNA and CDR2 as YNFKEQ. Trimming pared 4 bases from V and 1 base from J, leaving 8 bases between. The CDR3 has 13 residues.

The chain combines TRBV19 with TRBJ1-1; D might be TRBD1 (5 bases). Trimming cost V 5 bases and J 0 bases, with 13 bases left between them. The length of the CDR3 is 15 residues. Germline CDR1 LNHDA, CDR2 SQIVND (reference sequence). The DNA of the CDR3 is TGTGCCAGTAGTGGAGCAGGGAATTTGAACACTGAAGCTTTCTTT. It yields the protein CASSGAGNLNTEAFF.

The chain carries TRBV7-2 and TRBJ2-7; possibly TRBD1 for D (5 bases). CDR3 length equals 14 residues. The V and J ends lost 5 bases and 1 base respectively, with 12 bases between them. The germline gives CDR1 SGHTA, CDR2 FQGNSA. CDR3 DNA: TGTGCCAGCAGCCGAGACAGCTTTTCCTACGAGCAGTACTTC. As protein: CASSRDSFSYEQYF.

In its sample, this clone was seen a few times. The chain has TRBV10-2 and TRBJ1-6; D is ambiguous. The CDR3 runs to 11 residues. The V end lost 0 bases, the J end lost 17 bases, and 8 bases lay between the germline ends. Germline values: CDR1 WSHSY, CDR2 SAAADI. CDR3 coding DNA: TGCGCCAGCAGTGAGTCGATGGAAGTCCACTTT. This sequence encodes CASSESMEVHF.

This clone was counted a few times. The rearrangement links TRBV27 to TRBJ1-6; D call uncertain. The length of the CDR3 is 15 residues. The germline V gene encodes CDR1 MNHEY and CDR2 SMNVEV (reference sequence). Trimming left V 3 bases short and J 5 bases short, with 11 bases between. CDR3 sequence: CASSFSLHDNSPLHF. The CDR3 DNA is TGTGCCAGCAGTTTTTCCTTACATGATAATTCACCCCTCCACTTT.

The chain couples TRBV6-6 to TRBJ2-7; D might be TRBD2 (6 bases). The V end lost 2 bases, the J end lost 5 bases, and 16 bases lay between the germline ends. The germline V gene encodes CDR1 MNHNY and CDR2 SVGAGI (reference sequence). This CDR3 has 15 residues. Here the CDR3 DNA reads TGTGCCAGCAGTTACGGTGACCCGGGAGTCAACGAGCAGTACTTC. This encodes CASSYGDPGVNEQYF.

The chain joins TRBV6-6 to TRBJ2-3, with D maybe TRBD2 (6 bases). In germline, CDR1 is MNHNY, CDR2 SVGAGI (reference sequence). Trimming shortened V by 2 bases and J by 3 bases, and 12 bases separated the two germline ends. CDR3 length: 15 residues. The CDR3 sequence is CASSYGQGGTDTQYF. The CDR3 DNA is TGTGCCAGCAGTTACGGGCAGGGAGGTACAGATACGCAGTATTTT.

The chain uses TRBV7-2 and TRBJ2-3; D is unresolved. The CDR3 length is 14 residues. Germline lookup yields CDR1 SGHTA and CDR2 FQGNSA. The germline V and J ends were trimmed by 1 base and 1 base, with 6 bases remaining between them. The CDR3 DNA reads TGTGCCAGCAGCTTAGACTCGGGCACAGATACGCAGTATTTT. Its translation is CASSLDSGTDTQYF.